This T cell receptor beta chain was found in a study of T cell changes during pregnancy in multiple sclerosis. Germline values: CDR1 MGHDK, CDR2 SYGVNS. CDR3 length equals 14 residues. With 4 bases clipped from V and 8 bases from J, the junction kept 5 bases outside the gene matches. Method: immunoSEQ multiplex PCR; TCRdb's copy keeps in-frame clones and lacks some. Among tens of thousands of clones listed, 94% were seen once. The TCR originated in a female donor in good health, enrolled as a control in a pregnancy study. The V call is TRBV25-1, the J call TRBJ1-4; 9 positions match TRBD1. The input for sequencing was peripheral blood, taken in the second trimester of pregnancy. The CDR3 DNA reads TGTGCCAGCAGTGTGACAGGGGGGATGGAAAAACTGTTTTTT. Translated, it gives CASSVTGGMEKLFF.